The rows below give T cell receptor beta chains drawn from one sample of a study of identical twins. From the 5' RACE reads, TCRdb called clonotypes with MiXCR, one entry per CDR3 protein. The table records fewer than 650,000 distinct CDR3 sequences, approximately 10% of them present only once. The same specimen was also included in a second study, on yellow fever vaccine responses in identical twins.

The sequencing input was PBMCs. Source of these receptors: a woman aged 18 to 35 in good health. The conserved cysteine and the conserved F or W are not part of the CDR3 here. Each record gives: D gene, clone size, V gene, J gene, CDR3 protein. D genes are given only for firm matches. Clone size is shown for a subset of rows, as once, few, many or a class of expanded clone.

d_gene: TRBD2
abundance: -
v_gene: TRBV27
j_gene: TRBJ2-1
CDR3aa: ASTTSGIHNEQF

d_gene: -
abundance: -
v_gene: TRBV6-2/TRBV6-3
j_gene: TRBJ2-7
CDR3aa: ASSSLGVMDYEQY

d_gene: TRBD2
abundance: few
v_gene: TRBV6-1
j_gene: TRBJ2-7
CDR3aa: ASSLRSGGSYKPYEQY

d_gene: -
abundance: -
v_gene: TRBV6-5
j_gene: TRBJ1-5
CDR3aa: ASSYGKGQPQH

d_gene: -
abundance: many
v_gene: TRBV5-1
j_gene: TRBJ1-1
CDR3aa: ASSLGYGGTEAF

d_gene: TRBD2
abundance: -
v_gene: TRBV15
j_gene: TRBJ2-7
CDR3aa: ATSRDPFLPWREALGSTPYEQY

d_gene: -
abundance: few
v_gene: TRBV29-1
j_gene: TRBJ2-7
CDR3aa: SVATGTRYYEQY

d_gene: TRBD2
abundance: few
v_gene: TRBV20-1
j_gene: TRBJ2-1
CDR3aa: CARVGSAGGPGSYNEQF

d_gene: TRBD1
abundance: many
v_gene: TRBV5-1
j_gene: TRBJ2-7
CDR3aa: ASSYETGTEQY

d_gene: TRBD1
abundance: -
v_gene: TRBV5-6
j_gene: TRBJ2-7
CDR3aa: ASVRARTGMFRQY

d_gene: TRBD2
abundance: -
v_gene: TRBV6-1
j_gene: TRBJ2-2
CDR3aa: ASRLAGTSSTGELF

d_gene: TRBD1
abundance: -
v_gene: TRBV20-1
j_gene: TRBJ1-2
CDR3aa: SGGQEPNYGYT

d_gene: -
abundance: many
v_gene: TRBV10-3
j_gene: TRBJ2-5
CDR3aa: AISVWPVGQGLAGVRETQY

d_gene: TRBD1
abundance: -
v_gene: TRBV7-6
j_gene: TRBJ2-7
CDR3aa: ASSIDRTGYHEQY

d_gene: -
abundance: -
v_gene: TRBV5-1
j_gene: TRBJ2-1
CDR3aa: ASRAGPSSYNEQF

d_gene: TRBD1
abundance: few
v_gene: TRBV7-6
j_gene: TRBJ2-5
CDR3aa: ASSLGTGSETQY

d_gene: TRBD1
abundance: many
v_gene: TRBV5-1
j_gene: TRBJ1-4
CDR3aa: ASSLSAGGNEKLF

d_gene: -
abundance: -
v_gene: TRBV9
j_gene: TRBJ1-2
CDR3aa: ASSPPTGGGVPGYT

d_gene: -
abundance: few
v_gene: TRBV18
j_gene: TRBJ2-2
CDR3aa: ASSPLNGPANTGELF

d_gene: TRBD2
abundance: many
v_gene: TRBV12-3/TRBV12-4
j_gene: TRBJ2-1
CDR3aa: ASSRTSAPYNEQF

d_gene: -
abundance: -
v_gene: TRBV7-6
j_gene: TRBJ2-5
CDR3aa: ASSYTAQEAQY

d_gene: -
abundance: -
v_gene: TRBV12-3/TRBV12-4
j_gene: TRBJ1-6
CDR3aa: ASSLERGWNSPLH

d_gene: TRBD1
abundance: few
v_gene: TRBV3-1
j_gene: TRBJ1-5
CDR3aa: ASTRQGAGNQPQH

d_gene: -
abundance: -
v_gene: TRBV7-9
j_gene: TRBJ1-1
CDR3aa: ASSSLGGGLNTEAF

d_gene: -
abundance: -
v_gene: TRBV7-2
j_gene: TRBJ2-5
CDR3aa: ASSLSSEQETQY

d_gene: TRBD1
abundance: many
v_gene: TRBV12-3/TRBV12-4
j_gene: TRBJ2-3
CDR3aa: ASSPAQGRQGTDTQY

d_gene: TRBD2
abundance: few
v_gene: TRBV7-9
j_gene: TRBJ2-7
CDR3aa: ASSLSGGGYYEQY

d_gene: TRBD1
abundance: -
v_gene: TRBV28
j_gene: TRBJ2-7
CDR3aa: ASLDRQGDYEQY

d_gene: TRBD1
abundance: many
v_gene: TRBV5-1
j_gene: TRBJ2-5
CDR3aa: ASSVRDSFQETQY

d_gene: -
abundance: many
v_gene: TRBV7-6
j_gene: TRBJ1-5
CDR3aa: ASSPTWGRDQPQH

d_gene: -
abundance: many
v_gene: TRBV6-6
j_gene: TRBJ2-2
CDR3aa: ASSYSKTGELF

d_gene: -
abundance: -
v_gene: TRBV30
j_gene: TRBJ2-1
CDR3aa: AWSDLEWERYNEQF

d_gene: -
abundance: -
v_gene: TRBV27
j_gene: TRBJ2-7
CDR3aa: ASSPRGVSYEQY

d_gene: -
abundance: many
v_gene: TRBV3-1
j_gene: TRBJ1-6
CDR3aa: ASSQVRYNSPLH

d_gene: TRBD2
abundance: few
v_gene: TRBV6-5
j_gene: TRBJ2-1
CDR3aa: ASSLSLADLSYNEQF

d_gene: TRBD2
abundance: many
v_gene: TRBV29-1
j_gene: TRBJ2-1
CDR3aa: SVQGVAGGDNEQF

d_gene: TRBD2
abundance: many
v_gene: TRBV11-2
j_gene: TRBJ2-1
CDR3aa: ASSPRAGTTGLEQF

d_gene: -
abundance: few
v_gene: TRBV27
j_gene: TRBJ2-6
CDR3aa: ASSLWGQTSGANVLT

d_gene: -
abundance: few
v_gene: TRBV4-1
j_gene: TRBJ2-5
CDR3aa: ASSQYPGAVETQY

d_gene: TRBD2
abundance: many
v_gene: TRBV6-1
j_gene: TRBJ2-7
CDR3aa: ASSASLPTSGGSEQY

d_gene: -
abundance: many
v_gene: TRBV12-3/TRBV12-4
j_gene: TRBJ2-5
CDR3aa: ASSFEKQGEETQY

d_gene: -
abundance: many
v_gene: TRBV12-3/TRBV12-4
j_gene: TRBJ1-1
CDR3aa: ASSFGTGNTEAF

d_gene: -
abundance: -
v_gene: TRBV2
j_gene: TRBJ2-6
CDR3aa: ASSLRIPSGANVLT

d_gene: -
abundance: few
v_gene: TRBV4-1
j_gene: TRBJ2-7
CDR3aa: ASSSGYSYEQY

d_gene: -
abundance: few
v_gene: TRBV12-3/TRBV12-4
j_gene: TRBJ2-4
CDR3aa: ASSRTGTLAKNIQY